Each of the 14 T cell receptor beta chains below was sequenced from the same sample in a study of cytomegalovirus exposure and HLA in healthy donors. It was with 60 Vbeta and 13 Jbeta primers that the PCR ran. TCRdb's copy holds only in-frame clones and misses some; the assay was immunoSEQ multiplex PCR. The profile covers roughly 190,000 clones, with approximately 79% appearing a single time and roughly 1.5% taken by the ten largest. The sequenced material came from PBMCs. The receptors originated from a girl between 5 and 17 years old in good health and CMV-seropositive.

V usage is TRBV15 and J usage is TRBJ2-3, with 9 bases fitting TRBD2. This CDR3 spans 16 amino acids. Germline CDR1 is LNHNV and CDR2 is YYDKDF (reference sequence). V lost 3 bases and J lost 1; bases outside the gene matches: 5. The CDR3 sequence is CATSRPAGGGTDTQYF. The DNA for the CDR3 is TGTGCCACCAGCAGGCCGGCGGGGGGGGGCACAGATACGCAGTATTTT.

This clone has a handful of counts. The chain uses TRBV21-1 and TRBJ2-2; TRBD1, the table's D call, was not compared with the DNA. TRBV21-1 is reported as a pseudogene. This CDR3 comprises 15 residues. CDR3 loop: CASSGWGQGCGELFF. CDR3 bases: TGTGCCAGCAGCGGTTGGGGACAGGGATGCGGGGAGCTGTTTTTT.

V is TRBV5-4 and J is TRBJ2-7, with 10 bases matching TRBD2. Germline CDR1 is SGHNT and CDR2 is YYREEE (reference sequence). This CDR3 spans 15 amino acids. The J segment lost 5 bases and the V segment lost 0 bases, leaving 5 bases of the junction unmatched. In DNA, the CDR3 is TGTGCCAGCAGCTTGGACTGGACTAGCGGAAACGAGCAGTACTTC. Translation gives CASSLDWTSGNEQYF.

V and J are TRBV2 and TRBJ1-1; TRBD1 aligns across 11 bases. J gave up 3 bases and V 6 bases, and 0 bases lay outside the gene matches. Per the germline V gene, CDR1 is SNHLY and CDR2 is FYNNEI. CDR3 length equals 13 residues. As DNA, the CDR3 is TGTGCCAGCAGGGGACAGGGGGACACTGAAGCTTTCTTT. It codes for CASRGQGDTEAFF.

The rearrangement uses TRBV30 and TRBJ2-1; 14 nucleotides match TRBD2. Per germline, CDR1 GTSNPN and CDR2 SVGIG (reference sequence). The CDR3 covers 16 residues. Losses at the gene ends were 2 bases for V and 4 bases for J; bases not matched to a gene: 4. The CDR3 spells CAWSWTSGGYYNEQFF. Written as DNA, the CDR3 is TGTGCCTGGAGTTGGACTAGCGGGGGGTATTACAATGAGCAGTTCTTC. The full variable domain, its missing parts supplied by reference TRBV30 and TRBJ2-1, is SQTIHQWPATLVQPVGSPLSLECTVEGTSNPNLYWYRQAAGRGLQLLFYSVGIGQISSEVPQNLSASRPQDRQFILSSKKLLLSDSGFYLCAWSWTSGGYYNEQFFGPGTRLTVL.

The chain recombines TRBV6-1 with TRBJ1-4; TRBD1 matches 7 bases. CDR3 length: 18 residues. Looked up from germline, CDR1 is MNHNS and CDR2 is SASEGT. V shed 0 bases and J 0 bases; nucleotides not matched to a gene: 7. CDR3 amino acids: CASSEAIPGQTTNEKLFF. In DNA form, the CDR3 reads TGTGCCAGCAGTGAAGCTATACCGGGACAGACAACTAATGAAAAACTGTTTTTT.

The genes are TRBV6-5 and TRBJ2-5, with D possibly matching TRBD1 (5 bases). The ends were cut back, 8 bases at V and 1 base at J, with 14 bases in the middle. This CDR3 is 14 amino acids long. Germline lookup yields CDR1 MNHEY and CDR2 SVGAGI. The CDR3 region has the DNA TGTGCCAGCCGCGGAACAGGTAGCCAAGAGACCCAGTACTTC. Its translation is CASRGTGSQETQYF.

This rearrangement joins TRBV18 to TRBJ1-5; D is possibly TRBD1 (5 bases). Germline CDR1 and CDR2: KGHSH and LQKENI. V lost 1 base to trimming and J lost 0 bases, with 7 bases between them. The CDR3 spans 15 residues. DNA of the CDR3: TGTGCCAGCTCACCACGACAGAGTAGCAATCAGCCCCAGCATTTT. Translation gives CASSPRQSSNQPQHF.

CDR3 nucleotides: TGTGCCAGCAGTTACGGGAGGGGGGACTCCAATCAGCCCCAGCATTTT. This encodes CASSYGRGDSNQPQHF. The chain is built from TRBV6-6 and TRBJ1-5; D possibly corresponds to TRBD1 (6 bases). Looked up from germline, CDR1 is MNHNY and CDR2 is SVGAGI (reference sequence). The CDR3 totals 16 residues. The V and J ends lost 2 bases and 3 bases respectively, with 14 bases between them.

This clone appeared a few times. The chain employs TRBV9 and TRBJ2-7, with TRBD1 matching over 8 bases. The junction had 7 bases not matched to a gene; V was cut back by 3 bases and J by 2 bases. The CDR3 spans 15 residues. Germline V CDR1 and CDR2: SGDLS, YYNGEE. The DNA for the CDR3 is TGTGCCAGCAGCGAGACCGGGACAGGACCCTACGAGCAGTACTTC. It translates to CASSETGTGPYEQYF.

This clone was found once. This rearrangement joins TRBV4-3 to TRBJ2-3; D gene uncertain. Germline CDR1 and CDR2: LGHNA and YSLEER. Trimming left V 0 bases short and J 4 bases short, with 8 bases between. CDR3 size: 14 residues. The CDR3 DNA reads as TGCGCCAGCAGCCAAGATCTTGGAGCAGATACGCAGTATTTT. It translates to CASSQDLGADTQYF.

This chain joins TRBV2 and TRBJ2-7, with no clear D. V shed 4 bases and J shed 3 bases, with 7 bases lying between them. The germline gives CDR1 SNHLY, CDR2 FYNNEI. The CDR3 extends over 12 amino acids. The chain's CDR3 is CASSVQFYEQYF. The CDR3 bases are TGTGCCAGCAGTGTGCAGTTCTACGAGCAGTACTTC.

This clone was observed once. The rearrangement links TRBV4-3 to TRBJ2-5, with a possible D match to TRBD2 (5 bases). The germline gives CDR1 LGHNA, CDR2 YSLEER. Trimming took 1 base from V and 3 from J, leaving 9 bases between them. CDR3 length: 14 residues. CDR3 coding DNA: TGCGCCAGCAGCCAAGCTGCCGGGAAAGAGACCCAGTACTTC. This translates into CASSQAAGKETQYF.

The rearrangement links TRBV6-5 to TRBJ1-6; D is unclear. V gave up 2 bases and J gave up 5 bases, with 4 bases separating them. CDR1 is MNHEY and CDR2 is SVGAGI in the germline V gene. The CDR3 is made up of 13 amino acids. The CDR3 here is CASSYQNNSPLHF. In nucleotides, the CDR3 is TGTGCCAGCAGTTACCAGAATAATTCACCCCTCCACTTT.